This TCR beta chain was identified during a study of blood T cell repertoires in COVID-19 (dated by TCRdb to between 2020 and 2021). In the study overall: Samples covering the acute and convalescent phases of COVID-19 were provided by collaborators in the United States, Italy and Spain. The prospective study material was composed of cDNA or gDNA derived from T cells, B-cell-depleted T cells, or PBMCs. Deeply sampled blood TCRbeta repertoires from subjects exposed to, actively infected with, or recovered from COVID-19 were included in the dataset. The repertoires were made available in a free public database intended to serve as a resource for research on the immune response to SARS-CoV-2. The samples were drawn from the first 160 participants of the ongoing ImmuneRACE study and from 950 to 1,500 subjects provided by 6 global collaborators. Sample metadata almost always included a de-identified subject ID, COVID-19 status, age in years and sex. Where available, HLA class I and class II types were taken from metadata supplied by the sample provider and were not determined by assay-based typing.

Paper-wide results and their limitations: How much clinical and demographic metadata was included differed by source and by participant, and the metadata was provided uncurated.

In regard to this clone: Its antigen is currently not known. Per-base quality was not reported, and no clone a single base away is much larger than it.

Its CDR3 holds 15 amino acids, cysteine through phenylalanine. Solely the CDR3 DNA is kept, with 45 bases framed from the first base. V is pared back by 5 bases and J by 1 base, with 15 bases lying between the germline termini. Reading the germline V gene gives CDR1 MDHEN and CDR2 SYDVKM. The collaborating institutions used their own protocols to collect whole blood in K2EDTA tubes. For TCRbeta analysis, collaborators shipped samples in one of three forms: frozen whole blood, isolated PBMCs, or DNA extracted from either of those sample types. The immunoSEQ Assay, a bias-controlled multiplex PCR, was used to amplify TCRbeta CDR3 regions from genomic DNA. The paper's data handling went like this. The number of nucleated cells in each sample was estimated from the amplification of reference gene primers within the assay. To quantify the absolute abundance of each unique TCRbeta CDR3 rearrangement, sequence reads were collapsed and filtered. For each sample, productive Simpson clonality was calculated by taking the square root of Simpson's diversity index across productive rearrangements. In its TCRdb copy, this immuneACCESS table keeps in-frame sequences only and misses some clones. Where compared with another copy, unresolved V genes explain less than half of these, and the others have no known cause. D and trimming come from the DNA, and the V and J calls and clone size come from that table. Across this sample there are about 210,000 clones, with 70% to 85% seen only once. The top ten hold approximately 10% of the sample.

The rearrangement combines TRBV28 with TRBJ2-7; no D gene is confidently identified. Sequenced: peripheral blood. This sequence was found in a man aged 45 to 65 with active or convalescent COVID-19. The nucleotide sequence reads as follows: TGTGCCAGCAGTCCGATCGAGCTTGCATCCTACGAGCAGTACTTC. Translated, this gives CASSPIELASYEQYF.